The clone carrying this TCR beta chain was counted a few times. Its antigen remains unknown. The data are from a study of identical twins. Study outcomes and limitations: Beta out-of-frame sequences showed weaker excess sharing between twins.

Template switching added a universal primer site; cDNA carried unique molecular identifiers. TCRdb passed the 5' RACE reads through MiXCR, listing each CDR3 protein once. The sample lists some 250,000 distinct CDR3 sequences; roughly 13% were seen once. These sequences were also reported in another study, on yellow fever vaccine responses in identical twins. That source reports: Twins showed a vaccine T cell response that reportedly seemed partly convergent, partly personalized.

The sample consisted of memory (CD45RO+) T cells sorted from blood. The sequence was collected from a woman aged 18-29 years in good health.

CDR3 coding DNA: TGCAGCGCCGAGGCGGGGGCCTACGAGCAGTACTTC. Amino acid sequence: CSAEAGAYEQYF. V and J are TRBV29-1 and TRBJ2-7, with 7 positions matching TRBD2. The CDR3 totals 12 residues. J gave up 2 bases and V 7 bases, and 5 bases lay outside the gene matches. From germline, CDR1 is SQVTM and CDR2 ANQGSEA.